This entry is about one TCR beta chain. The repertoire was sequenced with immunoSEQ multiplex PCR; TCRdb's copy has only in-frame clones and lacks some. Here the sample spans some 120,000 clones, roughly 80% being singletons. The sample originates from a study of blood T cell repertoires in COVID-19. For the study at large: The samples span acute and convalescent COVID-19 from the United States, Italy and Spain. PBMCs, B-cell-depleted T cells, or T cells were the source of the cDNA or gDNA that made up the material.

The V end was cut by 4 bases, the J end by 6 bases, with 7 bases between. Germline V gene lookup returns CDR1 SNHLY and CDR2 FYNNEI. The CDR3 is 13 amino acids. The study drew participants aged about 18 to 89 years from 20 to 30 US areas. Each recovered donor of Cohort 3 presented with two negative PCRs, clearance, or symptom resolution. This sequence was found in a man younger than 45 who had recovered from COVID-19. The chain links TRBV2 to TRBJ1-6; D is undetermined. The sample consisted of PBMCs or T cells enriched from blood (not recorded which). The CDR3 DNA is TGTGCCAGCAGTGCCATTTTTAATTCACCCCTCCACTTT. Translated, it gives CASSAIFNSPLHF.